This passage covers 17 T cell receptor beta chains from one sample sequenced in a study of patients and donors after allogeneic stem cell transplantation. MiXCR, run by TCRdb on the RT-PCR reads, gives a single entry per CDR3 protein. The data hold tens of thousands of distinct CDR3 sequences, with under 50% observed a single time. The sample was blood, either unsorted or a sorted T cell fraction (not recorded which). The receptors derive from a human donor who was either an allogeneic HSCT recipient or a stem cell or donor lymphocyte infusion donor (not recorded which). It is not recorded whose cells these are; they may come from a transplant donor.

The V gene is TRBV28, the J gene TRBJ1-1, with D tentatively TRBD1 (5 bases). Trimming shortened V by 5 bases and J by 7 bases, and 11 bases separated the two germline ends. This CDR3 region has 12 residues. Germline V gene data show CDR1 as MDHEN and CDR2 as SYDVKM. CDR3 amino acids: CASSPGRFEAFF. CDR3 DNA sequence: TGTGCCAGCAGTCCGGGACGGTTTGAAGCTTTCTTT.

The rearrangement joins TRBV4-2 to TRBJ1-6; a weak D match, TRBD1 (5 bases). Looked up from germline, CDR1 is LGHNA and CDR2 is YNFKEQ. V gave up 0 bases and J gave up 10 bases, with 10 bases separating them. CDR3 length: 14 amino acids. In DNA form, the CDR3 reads TGTGCCAGCAGCCAAGAGAGGGGACGCTCACCCCTCCACTTT. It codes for CASSQERGRSPLHF.

DNA of the CDR3: TGTGCCAGCAGTTACGGTGAGGCGACGTATGTTAACACTGAAGCTTTCTTT. This sequence encodes CASSYGEATYVNTEAFF. V gene TRBV6-2 or TRBV6-3 combines with J gene TRBJ1-1; unclear D gene. Germline V CDR1 and CDR2: MNHEY, SVGEGT. With 2 bases removed from V and 2 bases from J, the gap between germline ends came to 18 bases. The CDR3 loop spans 17 amino acids.

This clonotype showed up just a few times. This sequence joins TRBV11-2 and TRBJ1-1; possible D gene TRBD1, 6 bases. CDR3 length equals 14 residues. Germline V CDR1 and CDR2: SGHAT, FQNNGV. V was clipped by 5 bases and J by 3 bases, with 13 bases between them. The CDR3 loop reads CASSKVGGHTEAFF. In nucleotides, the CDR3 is TGTGCCAGCAGCAAAGTAGGGGGGCACACTGAAGCTTTCTTT. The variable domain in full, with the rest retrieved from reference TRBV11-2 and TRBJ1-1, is EAGVAQSPRYKIIEKRQSVAFWCNPISGHATLYWYQQILGQGPKLLIQFQNNGVVDDSQLPKDRFSAERLKGVDSTLKIQPAKLEDSAVYLCASSKVGGHTEAFFGQGTRLTVV.

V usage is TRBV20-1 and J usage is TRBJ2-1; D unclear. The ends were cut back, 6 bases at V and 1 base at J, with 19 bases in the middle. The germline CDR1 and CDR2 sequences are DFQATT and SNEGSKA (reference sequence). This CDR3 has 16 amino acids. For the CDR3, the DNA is TGCAGTGCCCCAAACTCCAGAGAGATGTCCTACAATGAGCAGTTCTTC. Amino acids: CSAPNSREMSYNEQFF.

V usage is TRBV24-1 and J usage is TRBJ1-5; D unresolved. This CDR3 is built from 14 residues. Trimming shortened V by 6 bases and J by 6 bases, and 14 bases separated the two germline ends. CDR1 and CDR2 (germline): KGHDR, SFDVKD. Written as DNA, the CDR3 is TGTGCCACCAGTCCAGGCAGGTCGCCTCAGCCCCAGCATTTT. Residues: CATSPGRSPQPQHF.

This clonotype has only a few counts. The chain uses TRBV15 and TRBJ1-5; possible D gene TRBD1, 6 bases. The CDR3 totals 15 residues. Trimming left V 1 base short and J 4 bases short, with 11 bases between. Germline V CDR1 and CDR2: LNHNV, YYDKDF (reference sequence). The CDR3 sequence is CATSRAGGKNQPQHF. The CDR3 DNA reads TGTGCCACCAGCAGAGCGGGGGGCAAAAATCAGCCCCAGCATTTT.

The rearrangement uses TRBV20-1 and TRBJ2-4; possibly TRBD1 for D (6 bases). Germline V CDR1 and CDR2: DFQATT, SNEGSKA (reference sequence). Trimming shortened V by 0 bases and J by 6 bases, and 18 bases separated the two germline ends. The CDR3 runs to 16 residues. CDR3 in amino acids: CSARDRRGAGVNIQYF. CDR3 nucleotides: TGCAGTGCTAGAGATAGGCGAGGGGCAGGGGTAAACATTCAGTACTTC.

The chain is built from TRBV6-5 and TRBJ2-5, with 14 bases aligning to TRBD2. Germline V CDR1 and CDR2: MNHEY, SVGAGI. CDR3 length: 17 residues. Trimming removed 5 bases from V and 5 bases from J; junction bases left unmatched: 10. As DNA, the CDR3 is TGTGCCAGCAGTCCGGGCCCGGGACTAGCGGGAGTGGAGACCCAGTACTTC. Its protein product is CASSPGPGLAGVETQYF.

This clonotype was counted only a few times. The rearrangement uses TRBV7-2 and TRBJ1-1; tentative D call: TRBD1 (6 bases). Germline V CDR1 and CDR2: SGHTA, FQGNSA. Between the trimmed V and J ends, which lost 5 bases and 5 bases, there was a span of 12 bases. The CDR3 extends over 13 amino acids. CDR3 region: CASSRGAVTEAFF. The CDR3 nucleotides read TGTGCCAGCAGCCGGGGGGCGGTGACTGAAGCTTTCTTT.

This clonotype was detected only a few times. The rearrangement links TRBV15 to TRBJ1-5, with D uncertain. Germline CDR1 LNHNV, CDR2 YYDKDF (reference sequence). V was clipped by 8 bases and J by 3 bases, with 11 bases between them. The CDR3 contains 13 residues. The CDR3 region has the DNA TGTGCCACCTCCTTGAGCTACAATCAGCCCCAGCATTTT. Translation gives CATSLSYNQPQHF.

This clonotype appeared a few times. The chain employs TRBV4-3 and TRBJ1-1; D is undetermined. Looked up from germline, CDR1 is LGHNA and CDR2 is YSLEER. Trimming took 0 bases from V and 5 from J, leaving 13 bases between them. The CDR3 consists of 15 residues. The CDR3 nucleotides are TGCGCCAGCAGCCAAGATGGCTGGGGTCTAACTGAAGCTTTCTTT. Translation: CASSQDGWGLTEAFF.

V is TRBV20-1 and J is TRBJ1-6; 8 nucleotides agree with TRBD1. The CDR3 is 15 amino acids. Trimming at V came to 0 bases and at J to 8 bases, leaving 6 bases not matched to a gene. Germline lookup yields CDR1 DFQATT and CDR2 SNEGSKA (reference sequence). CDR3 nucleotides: TGCAGTGCTAGAGATCCCGGACAGGGATATTCACCCCTCCACTTT. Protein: CSARDPGQGYSPLHF.

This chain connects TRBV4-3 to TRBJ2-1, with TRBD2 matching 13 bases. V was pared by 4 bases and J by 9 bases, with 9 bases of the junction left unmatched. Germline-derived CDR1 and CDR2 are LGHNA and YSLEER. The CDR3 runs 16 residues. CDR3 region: CASSPTGGLAGPEQFF. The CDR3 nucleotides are TGCGCCAGCAGCCCCACCGGGGGACTAGCGGGGCCTGAGCAGTTCTTC.

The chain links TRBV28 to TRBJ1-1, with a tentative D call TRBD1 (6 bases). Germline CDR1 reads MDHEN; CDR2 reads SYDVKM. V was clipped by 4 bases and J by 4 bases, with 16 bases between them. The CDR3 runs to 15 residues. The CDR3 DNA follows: TGTGCCAGCAGTTCTCCTCAGGGGTCGAGCACTGAAGCTTTCTTT. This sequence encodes CASSSPQGSSTEAFF.

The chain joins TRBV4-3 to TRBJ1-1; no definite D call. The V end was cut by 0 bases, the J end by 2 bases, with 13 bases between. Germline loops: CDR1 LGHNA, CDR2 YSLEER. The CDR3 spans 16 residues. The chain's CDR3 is CASSQEGEVPNTEAFF. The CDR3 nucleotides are TGCGCCAGCAGCCAAGAGGGAGAGGTGCCCAACACTGAAGCTTTCTTT.

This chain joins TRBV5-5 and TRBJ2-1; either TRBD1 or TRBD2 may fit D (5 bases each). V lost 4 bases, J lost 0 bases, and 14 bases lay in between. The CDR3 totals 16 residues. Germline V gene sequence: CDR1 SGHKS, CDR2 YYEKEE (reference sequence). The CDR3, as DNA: TGTGCCAGCAGCCCTGTTTGGGGGAGCTCCTACAATGAGCAGTTCTTC. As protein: CASSPVWGSSYNEQFF.